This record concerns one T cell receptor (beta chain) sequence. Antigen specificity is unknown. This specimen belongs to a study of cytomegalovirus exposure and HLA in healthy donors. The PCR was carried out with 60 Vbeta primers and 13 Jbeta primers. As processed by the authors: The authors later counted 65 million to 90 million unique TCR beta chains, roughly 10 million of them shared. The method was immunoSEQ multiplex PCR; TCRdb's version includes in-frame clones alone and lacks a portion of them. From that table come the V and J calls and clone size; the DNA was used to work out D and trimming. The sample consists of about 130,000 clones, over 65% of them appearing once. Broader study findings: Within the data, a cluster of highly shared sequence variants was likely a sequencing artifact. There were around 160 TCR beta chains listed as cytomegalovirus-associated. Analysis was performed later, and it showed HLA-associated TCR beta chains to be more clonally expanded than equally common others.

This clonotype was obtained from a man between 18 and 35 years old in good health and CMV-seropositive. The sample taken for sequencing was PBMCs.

Written as DNA, the CDR3 is TGTGCCAGCGCCGACAGGGCGGGAGCCAACGTCCTGACTTTC. Its translation: CASADRAGANVLTF. The chain is built from TRBV11-2 and TRBJ2-6; perhaps TRBD1 as D (7 bases). The ends were cut back, 8 bases at V and 7 bases at J, with 15 bases in the middle. The V gene's germline CDR1 is SGHAT and CDR2 FQNNGV. CDR3 length: 14 residues.